The 14 T cell receptor beta chains below come from one sample, sequenced in a study of T cells after yellow fever vaccination. TCRdb used MiXCR to reprocess the 5' RACE reads, holding one entry per CDR3 protein. The sample lists some 350,000 distinct CDR3 sequences, approximately 3.9% seen once, with 20% to 25% in the top ten. This specimen consisted of PBMCs, obtained 5 days after the yellow fever booster vaccination. Receptors originate from a man younger than 35 who received the YFV17D yellow fever vaccine.

The chain combines TRBV20-1 with TRBJ1-1; TRBD1 aligns across 8 bases. There are 15 residues in the CDR3. Germline values: CDR1 DFQATT, CDR2 SNEGSKA (reference sequence). V lost 0 bases to trimming and J lost 5 bases; unmatched junction nucleotides: 8. The CDR3, as DNA: TGCAGTGCTAGAGATCCCGCAGGGGGCCGGACTGAAGCTTTCTTT. Translated, it gives CSARDPAGGRTEAFF.

This clonotype was seen only a few times. The CDR3 loop reads CAISLGAFGEQYF. Written as DNA, the CDR3 is TGTGCCATCAGCTTGGGGGCGTTTGGAGAGCAGTACTTC. V and J are TRBV10-3 and TRBJ2-7, with D possibly being TRBD1 (6 bases). The germline CDR1 and CDR2 sequences are ENHRY and SYGVKD. Deletions cut 6 bases from V and 7 bases from J, with 16 bases between. The CDR3 has 13 amino acids.

The chain employs TRBV2 and TRBJ1-2; D is unclear. CDR3 length equals 14 residues. The V end lost 6 bases, the J end lost 7 bases, and 18 bases lay between the germline ends. The germline CDR1 and CDR2 sequences are SNHLY and FYNNEI. CDR3 sequence: CASRFPTWGSGYTF. The CDR3 region has the DNA TGTGCCAGCAGATTCCCTACATGGGGATCTGGCTACACCTTC.

This clonotype was seen many times. The V call is TRBV4-1, the J call TRBJ2-7; D gene unclear. Germline-derived CDR1 and CDR2 are MGHRA and YSYEKL. The CDR3 is 15 residues long. The V end lost 0 bases, the J end lost 1 base, and 10 bases lay between the germline ends. CDR3 residues: CASSQERAGSYEQYV. CDR3 DNA sequence: TGCGCCAGCAGCCAAGAAAGGGCAGGATCCTACGAGCAGTACGTC.

V is TRBV6-2 or TRBV6-3 and J is TRBJ1-2; 7 nucleotides line up with TRBD1. In germline, CDR1 is MNHEY, CDR2 SVGEGT. There are 19 residues in the CDR3. The V segment lost 7 bases and the J segment 5 bases; nucleotides outside the gene matches: 25. The CDR3 region has the DNA TGTGCCAGCACCAACCGCCTCTCCCAACAGGGGCTCAGAATGTATGGCTACACCTTC. Translation gives CASTNRLSQQGLRMYGYTF.

The chain employs TRBV6-5 and TRBJ2-7; possibly TRBD2 for D (6 bases). Germline CDR1 MNHEY, CDR2 SVGAGI. V lost 3 bases and J lost 4, with 13 bases in between. This CDR3 spans 14 amino acids. The CDR3 loop is CASSYAGNSYEQYF. DNA of the CDR3: TGTGCCAGCAGTTATGCGGGGAATTCTTACGAGCAGTACTTC.

The chain has TRBV28 and TRBJ1-3; D is uncertain. Germline V gives CDR1 MDHEN, CDR2 SYDVKM. The V end lost 3 bases, the J end lost 1 base, and 10 bases lay between the germline ends. The CDR3 spans 15 residues. CDR3 region: CASSLGSASGNTIYF. CDR3 coding DNA: TGTGCCAGCAGTTTGGGCTCGGCGTCTGGAAACACCATATATTTT.

This clonotype came up many times. The gene calls are TRBV2 and TRBJ2-7, with a weak D call TRBD2 (5 bases). Trimming shortened V by 2 bases and J by 6 bases, and 17 bases separated the two germline ends. CDR3 length equals 15 residues. Germline V CDR1 and CDR2: SNHLY, FYNNEI. The CDR3 bases are TGTGCCAGCAGTGAACGGGGTGGTAGTCGACGCGAGCAGTACTTC. It yields the protein CASSERGGSRREQYF.

The chain couples TRBV7-3 to TRBJ2-5; D is uncertain. CDR3 length: 13 amino acids. The ends were cut back, 5 bases at V and 5 bases at J, with 12 bases in the middle. The germline V gene encodes CDR1 SGHTA and CDR2 FQGTGA. The CDR3 nucleotides are TGTGCCAGCAGCCCAGACTGGTCGGAGACCCAGTACTTC. It specifies CASSPDWSETQYF.

Ten or more counts support this clonotype. The rearrangement links TRBV7-3 to TRBJ2-1; the D call may be TRBD1 or TRBD2 (5 bases each). CDR3 length: 15 residues. Trimming took 4 bases from V and 3 from J, leaving 13 bases between them. Germline assignment: CDR1 SGHTA and CDR2 FQGTGA. This CDR3 is CASSWVGTNYNEQFF. The CDR3 bases are TGTGCCAGCAGCTGGGTGGGGACGAACTACAATGAGCAGTTCTTC.

This clonotype showed up many times. The chain couples TRBV7-2 to TRBJ2-1, with 7 bases lining up with TRBD2. Trimming at V came to 5 bases and at J to 7 bases, leaving 14 bases not matched to a gene. This CDR3 is built from 16 residues. Germline-derived CDR1 and CDR2 are SGHTA and FQGNSA. The CDR3 loop is CASSDRLAPQGNEQFF. As DNA, the CDR3 is TGTGCCAGCAGCGATAGACTAGCCCCTCAGGGTAATGAGCAGTTCTTC. Looking up the rest from reference TRBV7-2 and TRBJ2-1 gives the full variable domain: GAGVSQSPSNKVTEKGKDVELRCDPISGHTALYWYRQSLGQGLEFLIYFQGNSAPDKSGLPSDRFSAERTGGSVSTLTIQRTQQEDSAVYLCASSDRLAPQGNEQFFGPGTRLTVL.

This chain joins TRBV7-2 and TRBJ2-3, with D perhaps TRBD2 (6 bases). Between the trimmed V and J ends, which lost 2 bases and 4 bases, there was a span of 13 bases. The germline CDR1 and CDR2 sequences are SGHTA and FQGNSA. The CDR3 sequence is 15 residues long. CDR3 bases: TGTGCCAGCAGCTTATGGAGGGGAGGATCAGATACGCAGTATTTT. Residues: CASSLWRGGSDTQYF.

This clonotype has ten or more counts. The CDR3 reads CAISERQGVDEQYF. The CDR3 bases are TGTGCCATCAGTGAGCGACAGGGGGTCGACGAGCAGTACTTC. The chain couples TRBV10-3 to TRBJ2-7; 9 positions match TRBD1. The CDR3 length is 14 residues. With 2 bases clipped from V and 5 bases from J, the junction kept 4 bases outside the gene matches. Germline lookup yields CDR1 ENHRY and CDR2 SYGVKD.

The V gene is TRBV5-1, the J gene TRBJ2-7; D unresolved. The CDR3 loop spans 15 amino acids. The germline V gene encodes CDR1 SGHRS and CDR2 YFSETQ. V lost 3 bases to trimming and J lost 3 bases, with 16 bases between them. The CDR3 region is CASSSTRRSIYEQYF. DNA of the CDR3: TGCGCCAGCAGCTCAACTCGACGGTCAATCTACGAGCAGTACTTC.